This entry concerns a single T cell receptor (beta chain). The data were taken from a study of blood T cell repertoires in COVID-19. On the study more broadly: The origin of the acute and convalescent COVID-19 samples was the United States, Italy and Spain. PBMCs, B-cell-depleted T cells, or T cells provided the cDNA or gDNA that made up the material.

CDR3 length equals 17 residues. Unmatched junction bases numbered 12, after V lost 5 bases and J lost 4 bases. Germline CDR1 reads SGHTA; CDR2 reads FQGNSA. The authors' processing: Estimation of nucleated cell counts was performed using reference gene primer amplification. Sequencing was performed with immunoSEQ multiplex PCR; in TCRdb, only in-frame clones are kept and a portion is missing. The D gene and trimming were derived from the DNA, and the V and J assignments and clone size from that table. The sample consists of some 250,000 clones, 88% of them appearing once. The gene calls are TRBV7-2 and TRBJ1-2; 11 nucleotides align to TRBD1. Sample: peripheral blood. The source is a woman between 40 and 55 years old who had recovered from COVID-19. For the CDR3, the DNA is TGTGCCAGCAGCACCCGGACAGGGGGCGACTTCGGCTATGGCTACACCTTC. Translated, it gives CASSTRTGGDFGYGYTF.